Following are 17 T cell receptor beta chains from one sample sequenced in a study of blood T cell repertoires in COVID-19. This table comes from immunoSEQ multiplex PCR, and its TCRdb copy is limited to in-frame clones, with some not included. The repertoire holds 250,000 to 350,000 clones, with about 91% as singletons. Specimen: PBMCs or T cells enriched from blood (not recorded which). The receptors were gathered from a woman aged 18-29 years who had recovered from COVID-19.

CDR3 coding DNA: TGTGCCAGCTCACCATCCCTTAGACAGACTAACACTGAAGCTTTCTTT. Its translation is CASSPSLRQTNTEAFF. The chain combines TRBV18 with TRBJ1-1; D is possibly TRBD1 (5 bases). The CDR3 has 16 amino acids. Germline CDR1 KGHSH, CDR2 LQKENI. V was cut by 2 bases and J by 2 bases, with 15 bases left in between.

This clone appeared once. This chain joins TRBV15 and TRBJ1-1; D gene uncertain. The CDR3 is made up of 14 amino acids. V shed 5 bases and J shed 4 bases, with 14 bases lying between them. Germline CDR1 reads LNHNV; CDR2 reads YYDKDF (reference sequence). CDR3 sequence: CATSDTQDLTEAFF. The CDR3 DNA reads as TGTGCCACCAGCGACACCCAGGATCTCACTGAAGCTTTCTTT.

The chain combines TRBV5-1 with TRBJ2-3; 11 nucleotides match TRBD2. The V segment lost 5 bases and the J segment 5 bases; nucleotides outside the gene matches: 1. CDR1 SGHRS and CDR2 YFSETQ come from the germline V gene. The CDR3 is 13 amino acids. This chain's CDR3 is CASRLAGGDTQYF. The DNA of the CDR3 is TGCGCCAGCAGGCTAGCGGGGGGAGATACGCAGTATTTT.

V gene TRBV28 combines with J gene TRBJ2-5; the match to TRBD1 covers 7 bases. Per the germline V gene, CDR1 is MDHEN and CDR2 is SYDVKM. V lost 6 bases, J lost 6 bases, and 7 bases stayed unmatched. This CDR3 is 13 amino acids long. As DNA, the CDR3 is TGTGCCAGCAGGGGGACAGTCGGACAGACCCAGTACTTC. Protein sequence: CASRGTVGQTQYF.

The genes are TRBV7-8 and TRBJ1-2, with a possible D match to TRBD1 (5 bases). Germline-derived CDR1 and CDR2 are SGHVS and FQNEAQ. This CDR3 region has 16 residues. V gave up 4 bases and J gave up 7 bases, with 22 bases separating them. The CDR3 DNA reads TGTGCCAGCAGCTCACGGGCCGCAGGGATTCTCGGTGGCTACACCTTC. It specifies CASSSRAAGILGGYTF.

The chain recombines TRBV11-2 with TRBJ1-1; D might be TRBD1 (5 bases). Germline V lookup: CDR1 SGHAT, CDR2 FQNNGV. V was pared by 4 bases and J by 1 base, with 16 bases between. CDR3 length: 16 amino acids. CDR3 amino acids: CASSSRLDSRNTEAFF. The CDR3 region has the DNA TGTGCCAGCAGCTCCCGATTAGACAGTAGGAACACTGAAGCTTTCTTT.

The V gene is TRBV7-8, the J gene TRBJ1-4, with D maybe TRBD1 (6 bases). The V end was cut by 2 bases, the J end by 4 bases, with 14 bases between. Germline CDR1 and CDR2: SGHVS and FQNEAQ. There are 16 residues in the CDR3. The CDR3 sequence: CASSLRGGRNNEKLFF. Here the CDR3 DNA reads TGTGCCAGCAGCTTAAGGGGGGGACGGAATAATGAAAAACTGTTTTTT.

The V gene is TRBV6-5, the J gene TRBJ2-7, with 7 bases matching TRBD1. V gave up 7 bases and J gave up 4 bases; unmatched junction bases: 13. The CDR3 is 15 amino acids. Germline V gene data show CDR1 as MNHEY and CDR2 as SVGAGI. This CDR3 is CASTPRRQGEYEQYF. DNA of the CDR3: TGTGCCAGCACCCCGAGAAGACAGGGAGAGTACGAGCAGTACTTC.

This chain joins TRBV5-1 and TRBJ2-3; the match to TRBD1 covers 7 bases. This CDR3 has 16 amino acids. J gave up 2 bases and V 4 bases, and 10 bases lay outside the gene matches. Germline CDR1 and CDR2: SGHRS and YFSETQ. CDR3 protein: CASSRKQGINTDTQYF. The CDR3 DNA reads as TGCGCCAGCAGCCGCAAACAGGGGATAAACACAGATACGCAGTATTTT.

This chain joins TRBV7-9 and TRBJ2-1; 9 positions agree with TRBD2. The germline CDR1 and CDR2 sequences are SEHNR and FQNEAQ (reference sequence). The CDR3 runs to 17 residues. The V segment lost 3 bases and the J segment 6 bases; nucleotides outside the gene matches: 12. Here the CDR3 reads CASSFPRGGPVTNEQFF. The CDR3 DNA sequence: TGTGCCAGCAGCTTCCCGCGGGGGGGGCCCGTCACCAATGAGCAGTTCTTC.

The genes are TRBV6-5 and TRBJ2-1, with 8 nucleotides matching TRBD2. Looked up from germline, CDR1 is MNHEY and CDR2 is SVGAGI. This CDR3 spans 14 amino acids. J was trimmed by 1 base and V by 7 bases; bases with no gene match: 3. This CDR3 reads CASTPSGSYNEQFF. CDR3 bases: TGTGCCAGCACGCCTAGCGGGTCCTACAATGAGCAGTTCTTC.

V and J are TRBV11-3 and TRBJ2-1; TRBD2 matches 7 bases. Per the germline V gene, CDR1 is SGHNT and CDR2 is YENEEA. This CDR3 contains 15 residues. The junction had 5 bases not matched to a gene; V was cut back by 3 bases and J by 3 bases. The CDR3 DNA sequence: TGTGCCAGCAGCTTGGAGACTAGCAGCTACAATGAGCAGTTCTTC. The encoded protein is CASSLETSSYNEQFF.

The V and J genes are TRBV28 and TRBJ1-5; TRBD1 agrees at 8 bases. Trimming cost V 3 bases and J 2 bases; bases outside gene matches: 6. CDR1 is MDHEN, CDR2 SYDVKM, per germline. This CDR3 contains 16 residues. The CDR3 loop is CASSFTGGPGNQPQHF. The CDR3 DNA is TGTGCCAGCAGTTTTACAGGGGGACCAGGCAATCAGCCCCAGCATTTT.

This sequence joins TRBV6-6 and TRBJ1-1; 7 bases map to TRBD1. The junction had 11 bases not matched to a gene; V was cut back by 7 bases and J by 6 bases. CDR3 length equals 14 residues. In germline, CDR1 is MNHNY, CDR2 SVGAGI (reference sequence). CDR3 sequence (DNA): TGTGCCAGCACCACGGGAGGGGGCAGGGCTGAAGCTTTCTTT. Protein: CASTTGGGRAEAFF.

The V call is TRBV7-2, the J call TRBJ1-1; D possibly corresponds to TRBD1 (6 bases). The CDR3 contains 14 residues. Germline V gives CDR1 SGHTA, CDR2 FQGNSA. Trimming shortened V by 4 bases and J by 6 bases, and 15 bases separated the two germline ends. DNA for the CDR3: TGTGCCAGCAGCTCAGCTCGGGGGGGCCCTGAAGCTTTCTTT. It translates to CASSSARGGPEAFF.

V is TRBV4-2 and J is TRBJ2-3; TRBD2 matches 11 bases. Germline V gene data show CDR1 as LGHNA and CDR2 as YNFKEQ. Trimming at V came to 6 bases and at J to 3 bases, leaving 11 bases not matched to a gene. The CDR3 extends over 17 amino acids. The CDR3: CASSQDLTSGGTDTQYF. Written as DNA, the CDR3 is TGTGCCAGCAGTCAGGACCTAACTAGCGGGGGAACAGATACGCAGTATTTT.

This chain links TRBV5-1 with TRBJ1-2, with a weak D call TRBD1 (6 bases). Looked up from germline, CDR1 is SGHRS and CDR2 is YFSETQ. CDR3 length: 14 amino acids. The ends were cut back, 0 bases at V and 5 bases at J, with 11 bases in the middle. In DNA form, the CDR3 reads TGCGCCAGCAGCTTGGATGGGGGCGCGTATGGCTACACCTTC. It translates to CASSLDGGAYGYTF.